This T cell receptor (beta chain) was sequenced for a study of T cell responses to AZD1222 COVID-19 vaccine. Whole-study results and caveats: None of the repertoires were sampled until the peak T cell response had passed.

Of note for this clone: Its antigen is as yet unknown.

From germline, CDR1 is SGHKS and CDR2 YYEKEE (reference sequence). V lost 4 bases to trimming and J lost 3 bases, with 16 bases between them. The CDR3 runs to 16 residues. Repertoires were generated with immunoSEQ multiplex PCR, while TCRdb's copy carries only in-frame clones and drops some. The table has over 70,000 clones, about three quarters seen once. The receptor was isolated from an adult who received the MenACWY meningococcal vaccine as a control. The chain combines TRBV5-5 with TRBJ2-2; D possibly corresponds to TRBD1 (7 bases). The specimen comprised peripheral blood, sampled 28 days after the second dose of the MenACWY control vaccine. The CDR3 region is CASSHRGGGDTGELFF. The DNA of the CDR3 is TGTGCCAGCAGCCACCGAGGGGGCGGGGACACCGGGGAGCTGTTTTTT. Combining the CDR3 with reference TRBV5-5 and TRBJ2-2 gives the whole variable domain DAGVTQSPTHLIKTRGQQVTLRCSPISGHKSVSWYQQVLGQGPQFIFQYYEKEERGRGNFPDRFSARQFPNYSSELNVNALLLGDSALYLCASSHRGGGDTGELFFGEGSRLTVL.